The T cell receptor (beta chain) under discussion was sequenced for a study of T cell responses to AZD1222 COVID-19 vaccine. The CDR3 has 12 residues. V was clipped by 0 bases and J by 8 bases, with 8 bases between them. Germline CDR1 is SGHRS and CDR2 is YFSETQ. In the case of this clone: Antigen specificity is unknown.

Notes on the study in general: The span of vaccine-associated CD4 TCRs extended across spike, with dominance at 160-218 and 743-854. The sample set comprised mostly white British donors with more females, and clonal diversity was possibly underestimated.

The protocol was immunoSEQ multiplex PCR, while the TCRdb copy is restricted to in-frame clones and leaves out a portion. The data hold more than 150,000 clones, with around 89% observed a single time. The chain combines TRBV5-1 with TRBJ1-2; D ambiguous. Sequencing used peripheral blood, obtained on day 0 of AZD1222 vaccination. The receptor was derived from an adult in good health. DNA for the CDR3: TGCGCCAGCAGCTTGGGGAGTGGGGGCTACACCTTC. Translating gives CASSLGSGGYTF.